This record looks at one TCR beta chain sequence and its context. The sample belongs to a study of blood T cell repertoires in COVID-19. Measured with immunoSEQ multiplex PCR; TCRdb has only the in-frame clones, and not every one. The sample records 50,000 to 65,000 clones, roughly 84% being singletons. CDR1 SGHAT and CDR2 FQDESV come from the germline V gene (reference sequence). Trimming removed 6 bases from V and 1 base from J, with 11 bases in between. The CDR3 spans 14 residues. This TCR came from a man aged 55-75 years with COVID-19, enrolled during active disease. Material for sequencing was peripheral blood. V and J are TRBV11-1 and TRBJ2-3; D is perhaps TRBD2 (6 bases). CDR3: CASRRGLRTDTQYF. CDR3 bases: TGTGCCAGCAGGAGGGGACTTCGCACAGATACGCAGTATTTT.